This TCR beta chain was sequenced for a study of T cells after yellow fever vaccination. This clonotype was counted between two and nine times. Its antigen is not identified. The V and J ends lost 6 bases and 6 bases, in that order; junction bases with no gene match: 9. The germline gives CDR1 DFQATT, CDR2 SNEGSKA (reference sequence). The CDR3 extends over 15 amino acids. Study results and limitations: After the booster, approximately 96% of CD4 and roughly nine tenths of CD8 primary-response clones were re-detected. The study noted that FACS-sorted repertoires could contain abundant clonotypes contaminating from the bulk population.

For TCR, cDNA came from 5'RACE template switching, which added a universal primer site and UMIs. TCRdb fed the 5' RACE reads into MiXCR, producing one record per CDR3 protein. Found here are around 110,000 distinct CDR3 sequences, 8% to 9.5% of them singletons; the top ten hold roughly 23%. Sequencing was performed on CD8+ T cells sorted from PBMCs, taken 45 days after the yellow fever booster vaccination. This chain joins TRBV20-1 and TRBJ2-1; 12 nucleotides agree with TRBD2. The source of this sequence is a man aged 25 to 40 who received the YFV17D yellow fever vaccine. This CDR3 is CSAPLASGRANEQFF. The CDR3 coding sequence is TGCAGTGCCCCCCTGGCTAGCGGGAGGGCCAATGAGCAGTTCTTC.